This T cell receptor (beta chain) originates from a study of blood T cell repertoires in COVID-19. Whole-study context: There were acute and convalescent COVID-19 samples, and they came from the United States, Italy and Spain. T cells, B-cell-depleted T cells, or PBMCs provided the cDNA or gDNA that served as material.

Trimming shortened V by 3 bases and J by 4 bases, and 16 bases separated the two germline ends. Germline V gene sequence: CDR1 LNHDA, CDR2 SQIVND (reference sequence). The CDR3 sequence is 15 residues long. In the original analysis: Reference gene primer amplification in the assay estimated nucleated cell counts. Profiling relied on immunoSEQ multiplex PCR, and the TCRdb table lists in-frame clones only, not all of them. V, J and clone size derive from that table, while D and trimming were established from the DNA sequence. The table lists fewer than 80,000 clones, around three quarters of them singletons.

Sequencing was done on a sample of peripheral blood. This sequence originates from a human donor in a cohort sampled during active COVID-19. This chain links TRBV19 with TRBJ2-7, with D tentatively TRBD2 (6 bases). In nucleotides, the CDR3 is TGTGCCAGTAGTATGGCGGCGGGGCTGGGATACGAGCAGTACTTC. Translating gives CASSMAAGLGYEQYF.